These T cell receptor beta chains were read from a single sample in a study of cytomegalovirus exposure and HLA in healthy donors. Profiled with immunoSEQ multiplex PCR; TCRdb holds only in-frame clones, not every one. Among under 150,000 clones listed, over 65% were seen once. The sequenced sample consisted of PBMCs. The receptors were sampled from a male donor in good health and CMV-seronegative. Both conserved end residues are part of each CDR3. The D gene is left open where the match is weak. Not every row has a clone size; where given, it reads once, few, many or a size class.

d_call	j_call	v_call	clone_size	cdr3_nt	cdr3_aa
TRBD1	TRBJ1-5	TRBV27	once	TGTGCCAGCAGTTTCTCAGGGGGCGCGAGCAATCAGCCCCAGCATTTT	CASSFSGGASNQPQHF
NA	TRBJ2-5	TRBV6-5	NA	TGTGCCAGCAGTCCGTCGGGGAGAGGAGAGACCCAGTACTTC	CASSPSGRGETQYF
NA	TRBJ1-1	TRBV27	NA	TGTGCCAGCAGTTTACAGTTGAACACTGAAGCTTTCTTT	CASSLQLNTEAFF
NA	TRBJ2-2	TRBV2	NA	TGTGCCAGCTCGAGAGGGACCGGGGAGCTGTTTTTT	CASSRGTGELFF
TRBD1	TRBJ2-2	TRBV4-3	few	TGCGCCAGCAGCCCAGCCCTCCGGCAGGGGGCCGGGGAGCTGTTTTTT	CASSPALRQGAGELFF
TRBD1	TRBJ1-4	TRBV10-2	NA	TGCGCCAGCAGTGACTTAGGACAGGACTCTAATGAAAAACTGTTTTTT	CASSDLGQDSNEKLFF
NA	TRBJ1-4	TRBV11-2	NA	TGTGCCAGCAGCTTAGGCTGGCGGGATTCCGTTGAAAAACTGTTTTTT	CASSLGWRDSVEKLFF
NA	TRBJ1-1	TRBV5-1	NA	TGCGCCAGCAGCTTGGAGGGGGTTGGAAACACTGAAGCTTTCTTT	CASSLEGVGNTEAFF
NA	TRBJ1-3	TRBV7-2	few	TGTGCCAGCAGCTTCCATGCCGGGGGCTCTGGAAACACCATATATTTT	CASSFHAGGSGNTIYF
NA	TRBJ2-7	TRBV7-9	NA	TGTGCCAGCAGCTCCCAGGGAACCTACGAGCAGTACTTC	CASSSQGTYEQYF
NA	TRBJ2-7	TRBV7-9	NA	TGTGCCAGCAGCTCTGCATTACTCATTTACTACGAGCAGTACTTC	CASSSALLIYYEQYF
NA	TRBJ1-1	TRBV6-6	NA	TGTGCCAGCAGCATAGCAGTGAACACTGAAGCTTTCTTT	CASSIAVNTEAFF
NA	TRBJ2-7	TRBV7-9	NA	TGTGCCAGCAGCGGGACTGGCTACGAGCAGTACTTC	CASSGTGYEQYF
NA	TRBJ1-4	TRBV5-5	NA	TGTGCCAGCAGCCGTATTAATGAAAAACTGTTTTTT	CASSRINEKLFF